Listed below are T cell receptor beta chains from one sample, sequenced in a study of OX40 agonist ivuxolimab in advanced cancers. Clones were sequenced by immunoSEQ multiplex PCR, and TCRdb holds only the in-frame ones, with some missing. The table shows about 53,000 clones, with approximately 91% occurring only once. The sequencing used CD4+ or CD8+ T cells sorted from blood, collected in a trial of the OX40 agonist ivuxolimab. Receptor source: an adult with an advanced solid tumor such as melanoma, head and neck, liver or kidney cancer. Both conserved end residues are part of each CDR3. Fields, in order: clone size, V gene, D gene, J gene, CDR3 protein, CDR3 DNA. A D gene is named only where the DNA matches it firmly. Clone size is stated in some rows and not others, as once, few, many or a class when expanded.

size: .
V: TRBV6-1
D: TRBD2
J: TRBJ2-3
CDR3: CASSEILGGASTDTQYF
DNA: TGTGCCAGCAGTGAAATTTTGGGAGGGGCGAGCACAGATACGCAGTATTTT

size: .
V: TRBV11-1
D: TRBD1
J: TRBJ2-7
CDR3: CASSLRQGGPYEQYF
DNA: TGTGCCAGCAGCTTACGACAGGGCGGGCCCTACGAGCAGTACTTC

size: few
V: TRBV30
D: .
J: TRBJ1-1
CDR3: CAWSVREGTEAFF
DNA: TGTGCCTGGAGTGTACGAGAGGGCACTGAAGCTTTCTTT

size: few
V: TRBV6-6
D: .
J: TRBJ1-5
CDR3: CASSYGGANQPQHF
DNA: TGTGCCAGCAGTTACGGAGGCGCGAATCAGCCCCAGCATTTT

size: .
V: TRBV7-9
D: .
J: TRBJ1-1
CDR3: CASSASGTRGTEAFF
DNA: TGTGCCAGCAGCGCTTCCGGGACACGAGGGACTGAAGCTTTCTTT

size: once
V: TRBV19
D: TRBD2
J: TRBJ2-1
CDR3: CASSRSGGHGNEQFF
DNA: TGTGCCAGTAGTCGGAGCGGGGGCCACGGGAATGAGCAGTTCTTC

size: once
V: TRBV7-3
D: TRBD2
J: TRBJ2-7
CDR3: CASSLDTPGLAYEQYF
DNA: TGTGCCAGCAGCTTAGATACCCCGGGACTAGCCTACGAGCAGTACTTC

size: .
V: TRBV13
D: TRBD1
J: TRBJ2-7
CDR3: CASSSLRDRSSEQYF
DNA: TGTGCCAGCAGCTCACTCCGGGACAGGTCTTCCGAGCAGTACTTC

size: .
V: TRBV19
D: .
J: TRBJ1-5
CDR3: CASSIVNQPQHF
DNA: TGTGCCAGTAGTATAGTGAATCAGCCCCAGCATTTT

size: .
V: TRBV29-1
D: .
J: TRBJ1-5
CDR3: CSVADGNQPQHF
DNA: TGCAGCGTTGCTGATGGCAATCAGCCCCAGCATTTT

size: .
V: TRBV7-9
D: .
J: TRBJ2-4
CDR3: CASGGSSKNIQYF
DNA: TGTGCCAGCGGGGGGAGCAGCAAAAACATTCAGTACTTC

size: .
V: TRBV19
D: .
J: TRBJ2-7
CDR3: CASSPPGGLATEQYF
DNA: TGTGCCAGTAGTCCCCCGGGGGGCCTCGCTACCGAGCAGTACTTC

size: .
V: TRBV7-2
D: TRBD1
J: TRBJ2-1
CDR3: CASSLSPTGGLNEQFF
DNA: TGTGCCAGCAGCCTAAGCCCGACAGGGGGTCTGAATGAGCAGTTCTTC

size: .
V: TRBV7-9
D: TRBD2
J: TRBJ2-5
CDR3: CASSRRGDLRGQETQYF
DNA: TGTGCCAGCTCCCGGCGGGGGGATCTTCGCGGCCAAGAGACCCAGTACTTC

size: once
V: TRBV6-5
D: .
J: TRBJ1-1
CDR3: CASSRTVMNTEAFF
DNA: TGTGCCAGCAGTCGGACAGTTATGAACACTGAAGCTTTCTTT

size: .
V: TRBV11-2
D: .
J: TRBJ1-1
CDR3: CASSSGQLNTEAFF
DNA: TGTGCCAGCAGCTCCGGACAGCTGAACACTGAAGCTTTCTTT

size: few
V: TRBV11-3
D: TRBD1
J: TRBJ2-1
CDR3: CASSLGGTGYNEQFF
DNA: TGTGCCAGCAGCTTAGGAGGGACAGGTTACAATGAGCAGTTCTTC

size: .
V: TRBV7-8
D: .
J: TRBJ1-1
CDR3: CASSYREGKTEAFF
DNA: TGTGCCAGCAGCTACAGGGAGGGGAAGACTGAAGCTTTCTTT

size: .
V: TRBV29-1
D: TRBD2
J: TRBJ2-5
CDR3: CSAIAGVETQYF
DNA: TGCAGCGCGATAGCGGGAGTGGAGACCCAGTACTTC

size: .
V: TRBV28
D: TRBD1
J: TRBJ2-4
CDR3: CASSQGQGRNIQYF
DNA: TGTGCCAGCAGCCAGGGACAGGGGAGAAACATTCAGTACTTC

size: once
V: TRBV7-9
D: TRBD1
J: TRBJ2-7
CDR3: CASSPQGAGTYEQYF
DNA: TGTGCCAGCAGCCCACAGGGGGCGGGGACCTACGAGCAGTACTTC

size: .
V: TRBV5-1
D: .
J: TRBJ2-5
CDR3: CASSLLGARETQYF
DNA: TGCGCCAGCAGCTTGTTGGGGGCGCGGGAGACCCAGTACTTC

size: .
V: TRBV4-1
D: .
J: TRBJ2-7
CDR3: CASSRYLGDSYEQYF
DNA: TGCGCCAGCAGCCGATACCTGGGGGACTCCTACGAGCAGTACTTC

size: few
V: TRBV30
D: TRBD2
J: TRBJ2-5
CDR3: CAWSVRWRGGGQETQYF
DNA: TGTGCCTGGAGTGTCCGATGGCGGGGGGGTGGCCAAGAGACCCAGTACTTC

size: .
V: TRBV27
D: .
J: TRBJ2-2
CDR3: CASSLSGRPTGELFF
DNA: TGTGCCAGCAGTTTATCCGGGAGACCCACCGGGGAGCTGTTTTTT

size: .
V: TRBV7-9
D: TRBD1
J: TRBJ1-1
CDR3: CASSGGGNTEAFF
DNA: TGTGCCAGCTCAGGGGGGGGGAACACTGAAGCTTTCTTT

size: few
V: TRBV27
D: .
J: TRBJ2-7
CDR3: CASSLRYSSYEQYF
DNA: TGTGCCAGCAGTTTACGGTACAGCTCCTACGAGCAGTACTTC

size: .
V: TRBV7-8
D: .
J: TRBJ2-3
CDR3: CASSPPRGDTQYF
DNA: TGTGCCAGCAGCCCCCCAAGGGGAGATACGCAGTATTTT

size: .
V: TRBV11-3
D: TRBD1
J: TRBJ2-7
CDR3: CASSLGQGEQYF
DNA: TGTGCCAGCAGCTTAGGACAGGGTGAGCAGTACTTC

size: .
V: TRBV7-3
D: .
J: TRBJ2-6
CDR3: CASSQIASGANVLTF
DNA: TGTGCCAGCAGCCAAATAGCCTCCGGGGCCAACGTCCTGACTTTC

size: .
V: TRBV11-2
D: .
J: TRBJ1-1
CDR3: CASSLDGFTEAFF
DNA: TGTGCCAGCAGCTTAGATGGTTTCACTGAAGCTTTCTTT

size: .
V: TRBV19
D: TRBD1
J: TRBJ1-5
CDR3: CASSNFRTGGNQPQHF
DNA: TGTGCCAGTAGTAACTTCCGAACAGGGGGCAATCAGCCCCAGCATTTT

size: .
V: TRBV5-6
D: TRBD1
J: TRBJ2-1
CDR3: CASSIRPGQTNNEQFF
DNA: TGTGCCAGCAGCATACGGCCGGGACAGACAAACAATGAGCAGTTCTTC

size: few
V: TRBV4-1
D: TRBD1
J: TRBJ1-2
CDR3: CASSQGGTGNYGYTF
DNA: TGCGCCAGCAGCCAAGGAGGGACAGGGAACTATGGCTACACCTTC

size: .
V: TRBV2
D: .
J: TRBJ1-1
CDR3: CASSVGAVGAEAFF
DNA: TGTGCCAGCAGTGTCGGCGCGGTCGGGGCTGAAGCTTTCTTT

size: once
V: TRBV18
D: .
J: TRBJ1-3
CDR3: CASSPTTASSGNTIYF
DNA: TGTGCCAGCTCACCTACGACGGCTAGCTCTGGAAACACCATATATTTT

size: .
V: TRBV9
D: .
J: TRBJ1-4
CDR3: CASSFGPARGEKLFF
DNA: TGTGCCAGCAGTTTCGGACCGGCGAGGGGAGAAAAACTGTTTTTT

size: .
V: TRBV12-5
D: TRBD2
J: TRBJ2-3
CDR3: CASGLGRTSGSTETDTQYF
DNA: TGTGCTAGTGGTTTGGGTCGGACTAGCGGGAGTACAGAGACAGATACGCAGTATTTT

size: .
V: TRBV19
D: TRBD1
J: TRBJ1-2
CDR3: CASRGGDRQNYGYTF
DNA: TGTGCCAGTAGAGGAGGGGACAGACAGAACTATGGCTACACCTTC

size: .
V: TRBV18
D: .
J: TRBJ1-2
CDR3: CASSPGQSYGYTF
DNA: TGTGCCAGCTCACCCGGTCAAAGCTATGGCTACACCTTC

size: .
V: TRBV4-1
D: TRBD2
J: TRBJ2-1
CDR3: CASSQAGGGLGEQFF
DNA: TGCGCCAGCAGCCAAGCTGGCGGGGGGTTGGGTGAGCAGTTCTTC

size: .
V: TRBV30
D: .
J: TRBJ1-5
CDR3: CAWSYSLQPQHF
DNA: TGTGCCTGGAGTTATAGCCTACAGCCCCAGCATTTT